A single T cell receptor beta chain is shown here with its context. Its antigen is undetermined. V lost 5 bases, J lost 3 bases, and 10 bases lay in between. CDR1 is LNHDA and CDR2 is SQIVND in the germline V gene (reference sequence). CDR3 length equals 13 residues. This record comes from a study of T cell responses to AZD1222 COVID-19 vaccine. Study outcomes and limitations: Targeting of unmutated variant regions was reportedly seen in nearly half of spike-specific TCRs. The CD4 TCRs associated with vaccination extended across spike and predominated at 160-218 and 743-854. White British donors predominated, females outnumbered males, and clonal diversity was possibly underestimated. Seropositive at baseline were only 5 or 6 AZD1222 recipients.

This table comes from immunoSEQ multiplex PCR, and its TCRdb copy is limited to in-frame clones, with some not included. The sample holds over 95,000 clones; roughly 89% are singletons and the top ten take 9.5% to 15%. The chain has TRBV19 and TRBJ1-1, with D possibly being TRBD1 (6 bases). Sequenced material: peripheral blood, taken on day 0 of AZD1222 vaccination. The sequence derives from an adult in good health. CDR3 sequence (DNA): TGTGCCAGTAGTGTGGACAGCTACACTGAAGCTTTCTTT. Its protein product is CASSVDSYTEAFF.